A single sample is the source of the 17 T cell receptor beta chains below, sequenced in a study of blood T cell repertoires in COVID-19. Sequenced by immunoSEQ multiplex PCR; TCRdb stores in-frame clones only, minus some. Seen here are 160,000 or so clones, roughly 90% observed once, and the top ten hold approximately 2.8%. The sequencing sample was made of peripheral blood. The receptors were sampled from a man aged 55 to 70 with acute or convalescent COVID-19.

V and J are TRBV7-9 and TRBJ2-1; TRBD1 matches 9 bases. V was clipped by 5 bases and J by 6 bases; unmatched bases: 8. The CDR3 spans 15 residues. Germline CDR1 is SEHNR and CDR2 is FQNEAQ (reference sequence). CDR3 residues: CASSRVQGAANEQFF. CDR3 sequence (DNA): TGTGCCAGCAGCCGAGTACAGGGGGCTGCCAATGAGCAGTTCTTC. Variable domain in full (rest from reference TRBV7-9 and TRBJ2-1): DTGVSQNPRHKITKRGQNVTFRCDPISEHNRLYWYRQTLGQGPEFLTYFQNEAQLEKSRLLSDRFSAERPKGSFSTLEIQRTEQGDSAMYLCASSRVQGAANEQFFGPGTRLTVL.

This clone is a singleton in its sample. The gene calls are TRBV19 and TRBJ2-3; D perhaps matches TRBD1 (5 bases). The CDR3 contains 14 residues. CDR1 is LNHDA and CDR2 is SQIVND in the germline V gene (reference sequence). Trimming took 7 bases from V and 2 from J, leaving 13 bases between them. As DNA, the CDR3 is TGTGCCAGTACATCAGGGCCTCCCACAGATACGCAGTATTTT. Protein sequence: CASTSGPPTDTQYF.

This chain connects TRBV2 to TRBJ1-3, with a weak D call TRBD1 (5 bases). CDR3 length equals 16 residues. Germline V lookup: CDR1 SNHLY, CDR2 FYNNEI. The CDR3 DNA sequence: TGTGCGGGCACTCGAAATCAGGGCAAGGCTGGAAACACCATATATTTT. This gives the protein CAGTRNQGKAGNTIYF.

The chain recombines TRBV9 with TRBJ2-7; 7 positions match TRBD1. The trim removed 4 bases at V and 5 bases at J, leaving 6 bases unmatched. Germline CDR1 and CDR2: SGDLS and YYNGEE. The CDR3 consists of 13 residues. This CDR3 reads CASSPRGPHEQYF. CDR3 coding DNA: TGTGCCAGCAGCCCAAGGGGGCCCCACGAGCAGTACTTC.

This chain uses TRBV7-2 with TRBJ2-7; the match to TRBD2 covers 15 bases. Germline V gene sequence: CDR1 SGHTA, CDR2 FQGNSA. This CDR3 spans 19 amino acids. V lost 5 bases to trimming and J lost 2 bases; unmatched junction nucleotides: 13. For the CDR3, the DNA is TGTGCCAGCAGCCCATTCCCCGGGACTAGCGGGGGGCCGGCCTACGAGCAGTACTTC. This encodes CASSPFPGTSGGPAYEQYF.

The chain has TRBV5-1 and TRBJ1-4; the D gene is possibly TRBD1 (5 bases). CDR3 length: 14 residues. V gave up 7 bases and J gave up 7 bases, with 17 bases separating them. Germline assignment: CDR1 SGHRS and CDR2 YFSETQ. The CDR3: CASALQGLSEKLFF. CDR3 DNA sequence: TGCGCCAGCGCTCTCCAGGGTTTAAGTGAAAAACTGTTTTTT.

The CDR3 spells CATSMTPPESEAFF. As DNA, the CDR3 is TGTGCCACCAGCATGACACCGCCTGAGTCTGAAGCTTTCTTT. The gene calls are TRBV15 and TRBJ1-1, with D hard to call. The V end was cut by 4 bases, the J end by 6 bases, with 15 bases between. The germline V gene encodes CDR1 LNHNV and CDR2 YYDKDF (reference sequence). This CDR3 has 14 residues. Complete variable domain (other parts from reference TRBV15 and TRBJ1-1): DAMVIQNPRYQVTQFGKPVTLSCSQTLNHNVMYWYQQKSSQAPKLLFHYYDKDFNNEADTPDNFQSRRPNTSFCFLDIRSPGLGDTAMYLCATSMTPPESEAFFGQGTRLTVV.

The chain carries TRBV29-1 and TRBJ2-7; 7 nucleotides line up with TRBD2. Germline V gene lookup returns CDR1 SQVTM and CDR2 ANQGSEA. The junction had 12 bases not matched to a gene; V was cut back by 1 base and J by 12 bases. This CDR3 is built from 13 residues. The CDR3 DNA follows: TGCAGCGTTGAAGGAGAGAGGGGAGGGGTTCGGTACTTC. It yields the protein CSVEGERGGVRYF.

The CDR3 here is CASSPGVAGRTGELFF. The CDR3 nucleotides are TGTGCCAGCAGCCCCGGGGTAGCGGGGAGGACCGGGGAGCTGTTTTTT. The V call is TRBV5-4, the J call TRBJ2-2; 8 bases map to TRBD2. There are 16 residues in the CDR3. Per germline, CDR1 SGHNT and CDR2 YYREEE (reference sequence). Unmatched junction bases numbered 10, after V lost 4 bases and J lost 5 bases.

V is TRBV5-4 and J is TRBJ1-2; 8 bases are shared with TRBD1. The germline V gene encodes CDR1 SGHNT and CDR2 YYREEE (reference sequence). CDR3 size: 14 residues. V lost 5 bases to trimming and J lost 6 bases; unmatched junction nucleotides: 9. Here the CDR3 reads CASRADREVDGYTF. CDR3 bases: TGTGCCAGCAGGGCGGACAGGGAGGTTGATGGCTACACCTTC. The full variable domain, with the rest looked up from reference TRBV5-4 and TRBJ1-2, is ETGVTQSPTHLIKTRGQQVTLRCSSQSGHNTVSWYQQALGQGPQFIFQYYREEENGRGNFPPRFSGLQFPNYSSELNVNALELDDSALYLCASRADREVDGYTFGSGTRLTVV.

The gene calls are TRBV18 and TRBJ2-3; D is possibly TRBD2 (7 bases). With 2 bases removed from V and 0 bases from J, the gap between germline ends came to 12 bases. CDR3 length: 16 residues. Germline lookup yields CDR1 KGHSH and CDR2 LQKENI. The CDR3 sequence: CASSPSGTYSTDTQYF. The CDR3 nucleotides are TGTGCCAGCTCACCAAGCGGGACATATAGCACAGATACGCAGTATTTT.

This clone was detected only once. The chain recombines TRBV5-6 with TRBJ1-2; 7 bases agree with TRBD1. Germline V gene sequence: CDR1 SGHDT, CDR2 YYEEEE. The length of the CDR3 is 14 residues. V gave up 6 bases and J gave up 6 bases; unmatched junction bases: 11. The CDR3 loop reads CASIVTGPGDGYTF. CDR3 nucleotides: TGTGCCAGCATCGTGACAGGGCCGGGGGATGGCTACACCTTC. The full variable domain, with the rest looked up from reference TRBV5-6 and TRBJ1-2, is DAGVTQSPTHLIKTRGQQVTLRCSPKSGHDTVSWYQQALGQGPQFIFQYYEEEERQRGNFPDRFSGHQFPNYSSELNVNALLLGDSALYLCASIVTGPGDGYTFGSGTRLTVV.

The chain recombines TRBV29-1 with TRBJ1-2, with 7 bases fitting TRBD1. The CDR3 length is 15 residues. V trimming: 3 bases; J trimming: 5 bases; junction bases outside the gene matches: 12. CDR1 and CDR2 (germline): SQVTM, ANQGSEA. CDR3 loop: CSVDTPGQRLYGYTF. In nucleotides, the CDR3 is TGCAGCGTTGATACCCCGGGACAGAGACTATATGGCTACACCTTC.

CDR3 coding DNA: TGTGCCAGCAGCTTAGATGGCCCGGGGATGTCCTACGAGCAGTACTTC. This translates into CASSLDGPGMSYEQYF. The chain has TRBV11-2 and TRBJ2-7; perhaps TRBD2 as D (5 bases). The CDR3 spans 16 residues. Trimming cost V 0 bases and J 1 base, with 13 bases left between them. CDR1 is SGHAT and CDR2 is FQNNGV in the germline V gene.

The chain recombines TRBV7-2 with TRBJ1-1; D not resolved. The length of the CDR3 is 10 residues. The ends were cut back, 5 bases at V and 8 bases at J, with 6 bases in the middle. Looked up from germline, CDR1 is SGHTA and CDR2 is FQGNSA. The CDR3 DNA is TGTGCCAGCAGCCCAGGCGAAGCTTTCTTT. Protein sequence: CASSPGEAFF.

This sequence joins TRBV30 and TRBJ2-3, with 8 bases fitting TRBD2. The CDR3 covers 16 residues. Germline loops: CDR1 GTSNPN, CDR2 SVGIG (reference sequence). Trimming at V came to 2 bases and at J to 10 bases, leaving 17 bases not matched to a gene. The CDR3 here is CAWSPPAIRGGFAQYF. The CDR3 DNA reads as TGTGCCTGGAGTCCCCCCGCGATTCGGGGGGGTTTTGCGCAGTATTTT.

The chain couples TRBV5-3 to TRBJ1-3, with D uncertain. TRBV5-3 qualifies as an ORF whose function is uncertain. There are 17 residues in the CDR3. V shed 2 bases and J shed 4 bases, with 19 bases lying between them. CDR3 nucleotide sequence: TGTGCCAGAAGCTTTTGCGTCGGAGGGTATTTCGGAAACACCATATATTTT. It translates to CARSFCVGGYFGNTIYF.